Listed below are T cell receptor beta chains from one sample, sequenced in a study of glioma-infiltrating T cells after dendritic cell vaccination. Profiled with immunoSEQ multiplex PCR; TCRdb holds only in-frame clones, not every one. The data show around 90,000 clones, approximately 80% seen once. This specimen was blood, taken after dendritic cell vaccination. The receptors were gathered from a human donor with glioblastoma. The CDR3 runs from the conserved cysteine through the conserved F or W. Each record gives: J gene, V gene, D gene, CDR3 DNA, CDR3 protein. A D gene is named only where the DNA matches it firmly.

j_gene: TRBJ1-1; v_gene: TRBV7-2; d_gene: NA; CDR3nt: TGTGCCAGCAGCTTAGAGGGTGGCAGGGTGAACACTGAAGCTTTCTTT; CDR3aa: CASSLEGGRVNTEAFF
j_gene: TRBJ2-1; v_gene: TRBV23-1; d_gene: TRBD1; CDR3nt: TGCGCCAGCGCCGTGGGGGTAGACCCCGACAGGGACAATGAGCAGTTCTTC; CDR3aa: CASAVGVDPDRDNEQFF
j_gene: TRBJ1-4; v_gene: TRBV7-6; d_gene: NA; CDR3nt: TGTGCCAGCAGCCCGAACGGGGAAAAACTGTTTTTT; CDR3aa: CASSPNGEKLFF
j_gene: TRBJ1-1; v_gene: TRBV9; d_gene: NA; CDR3nt: TGTGCCAGCAGCGTAGGGTCCCCCGGGGACACTGAAGCTTTCTTT; CDR3aa: CASSVGSPGDTEAFF
j_gene: TRBJ2-7; v_gene: TRBV5-5; d_gene: TRBD2; CDR3nt: TGTGCCAGCAGCTTACTAGCGGGGGGCCCGTCCTACGAGCAGTACTTC; CDR3aa: CASSLLAGGPSYEQYF
j_gene: TRBJ1-1; v_gene: TRBV6-5; d_gene: TRBD1; CDR3nt: TGTGCCAGCAGTTATGGACAGGGCTGGTATACTGAAGCTTTCTTT; CDR3aa: CASSYGQGWYTEAFF
j_gene: TRBJ2-1; v_gene: TRBV6-1; d_gene: TRBD2; CDR3nt: TGTGCCAGCGGTTTCAGCGGGACCTACAATGAGCAGTTCTTC; CDR3aa: CASGFSGTYNEQFF
j_gene: TRBJ2-3; v_gene: TRBV7-9; d_gene: NA; CDR3nt: TGTGCCAGCAGCCCCTGGGGGCTAGCCGTTCTGGATACGCAGTATTTT; CDR3aa: CASSPWGLAVLDTQYF
j_gene: TRBJ1-3; v_gene: TRBV20-1; d_gene: NA; CDR3nt: TGCAGTGCTAGAGCGGGAAACACCATATATTTT; CDR3aa: CSARAGNTIYF
j_gene: TRBJ1-1; v_gene: TRBV19; d_gene: TRBD1; CDR3nt: TGTGCCAGTAGACGCGGACAGGCGATGAACACTGAAGCTTTCTTT; CDR3aa: CASRRGQAMNTEAFF
j_gene: TRBJ1-1; v_gene: TRBV7-8; d_gene: TRBD1; CDR3nt: TGTGCCAGCAGCTTAGCGCGTGGCAGGGGGCGCGGCACTGAAGCTTTCTTT; CDR3aa: CASSLARGRGRGTEAFF
j_gene: TRBJ1-2; v_gene: TRBV5-6; d_gene: NA; CDR3nt: TGTGCCAGCAGCTTGGTTGGGGCCCTGCACCTTGACTATGGCTACACCTTC; CDR3aa: CASSLVGALHLDYGYTF
j_gene: TRBJ2-1; v_gene: TRBV5-8; d_gene: TRBD1; CDR3nt: TGTGCCAGCAGCTGGGGGAACAGGGGGCATGAGCAGTTCTTC; CDR3aa: CASSWGNRGHEQFF
j_gene: TRBJ1-1; v_gene: TRBV5-1; d_gene: NA; CDR3nt: TGCGCCAGCAGCCTCGGGACTTACACTGAAGCTTTCTTT; CDR3aa: CASSLGTYTEAFF
j_gene: TRBJ2-2; v_gene: TRBV10-3; d_gene: NA; CDR3nt: TGTGCCATCAAAGGGGCTGGCCTCAACACCGGGGAGCTGTTTTTT; CDR3aa: CAIKGAGLNTGELFF